The clone carrying this T cell receptor (beta chain) was seen more than once but under ten times. The V gene's germline CDR1 is LGHDT and CDR2 YNNKEL (reference sequence). V lost 1 base and J 5 bases, leaving 14 bases between the germline ends. CDR3 size: 15 residues. This record belongs to a study of T cell responses to AZD1222 COVID-19 vaccine. The method was immunoSEQ multiplex PCR; TCRdb's version includes in-frame clones alone and lacks a portion of them. The sample lists around 99,000 clones; 89% were seen once. The J gene is TRBJ1-2, the V gene TRBV3-1 (or the pseudogene TRBV3-2); D remains unclear. The material sequenced was peripheral blood, taken on day 0 of AZD1222 vaccination. The sequence was collected from an adult in good health. The CDR3 spells CASSQAVHSKYGYTF. CDR3 sequence (DNA): TGTGCCAGCAGCCAAGCGGTCCATAGCAAGTATGGCTACACCTTC.